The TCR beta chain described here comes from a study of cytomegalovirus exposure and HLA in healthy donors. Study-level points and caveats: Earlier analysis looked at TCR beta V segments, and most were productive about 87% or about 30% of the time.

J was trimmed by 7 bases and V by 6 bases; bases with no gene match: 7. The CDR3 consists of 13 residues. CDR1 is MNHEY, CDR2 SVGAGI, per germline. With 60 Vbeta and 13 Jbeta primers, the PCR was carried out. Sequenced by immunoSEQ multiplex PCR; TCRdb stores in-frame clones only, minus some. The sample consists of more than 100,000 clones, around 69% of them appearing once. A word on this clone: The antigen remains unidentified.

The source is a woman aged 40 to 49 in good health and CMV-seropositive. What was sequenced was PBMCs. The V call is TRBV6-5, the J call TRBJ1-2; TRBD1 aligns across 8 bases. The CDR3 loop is CASSPRQGTGYTF. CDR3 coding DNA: TGTGCCAGCAGCCCACGACAGGGGACTGGCTACACCTTC.